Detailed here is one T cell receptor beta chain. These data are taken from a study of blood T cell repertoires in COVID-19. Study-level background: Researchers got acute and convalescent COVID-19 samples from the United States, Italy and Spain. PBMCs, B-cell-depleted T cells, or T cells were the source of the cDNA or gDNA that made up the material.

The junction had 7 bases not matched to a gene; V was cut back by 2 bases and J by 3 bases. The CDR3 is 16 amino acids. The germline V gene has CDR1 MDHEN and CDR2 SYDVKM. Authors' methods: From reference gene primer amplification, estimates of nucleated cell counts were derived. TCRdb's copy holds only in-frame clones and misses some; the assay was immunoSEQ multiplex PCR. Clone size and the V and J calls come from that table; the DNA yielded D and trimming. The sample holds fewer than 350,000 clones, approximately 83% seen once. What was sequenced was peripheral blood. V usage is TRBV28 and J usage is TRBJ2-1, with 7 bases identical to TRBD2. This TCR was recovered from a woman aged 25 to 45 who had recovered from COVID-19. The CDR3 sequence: CASSLVRESNYNEQFF. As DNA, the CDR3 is TGTGCCAGCAGTTTAGTGCGGGAGAGCAACTACAATGAGCAGTTCTTC.